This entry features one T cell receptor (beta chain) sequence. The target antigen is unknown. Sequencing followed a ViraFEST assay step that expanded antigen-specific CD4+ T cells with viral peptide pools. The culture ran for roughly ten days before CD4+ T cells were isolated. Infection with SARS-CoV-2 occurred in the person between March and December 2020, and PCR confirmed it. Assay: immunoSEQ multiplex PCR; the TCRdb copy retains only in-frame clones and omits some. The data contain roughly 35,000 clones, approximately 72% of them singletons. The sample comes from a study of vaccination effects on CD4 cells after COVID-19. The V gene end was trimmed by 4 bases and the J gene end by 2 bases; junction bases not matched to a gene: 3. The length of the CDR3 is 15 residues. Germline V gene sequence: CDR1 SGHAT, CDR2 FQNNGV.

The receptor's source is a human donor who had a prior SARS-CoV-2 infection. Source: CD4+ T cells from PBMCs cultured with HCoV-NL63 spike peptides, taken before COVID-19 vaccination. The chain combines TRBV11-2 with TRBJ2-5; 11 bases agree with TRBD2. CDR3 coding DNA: TGTGCCAGCAGCTCAAGACTAGCGGGACAAGAGACCCAGTACTTC. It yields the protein CASSSRLAGQETQYF.